This record covers a single TCR beta chain. Per the authors' pipeline: The authors estimated nucleated cell counts from reference gene primer amplification. Method: immunoSEQ multiplex PCR; TCRdb's copy keeps in-frame clones and lacks some. V, J and clone size reflect that table, while D and trimming were determined from the DNA. The data contain around 100,000 clones, 90% of them singletons. The data derive from a study of blood T cell repertoires in COVID-19. Study details: Both acute and convalescent COVID-19 samples were obtained from the United States, Italy and Spain. PBMCs, B-cell-depleted T cells, or T cells provided the cDNA or gDNA that made up the material.

This CDR3 is built from 12 residues. V lost 7 bases to trimming and J lost 5 bases, with 11 bases between them. The V gene is TRBV12-3 or TRBV12-4, the J gene TRBJ2-5, with D possibly TRBD2 on 5 matching bases. The specimen sequenced was peripheral blood. The TCR sequence derives from a man aged 50 or older with acute or convalescent COVID-19. The CDR3 loop is CASKGGFETQYF. CDR3 DNA sequence: TGTGCCAGCAAAGGCGGGTTCGAGACCCAGTACTTC.